Shown below are 10 T cell receptor beta chains from a single sample sequenced in a study of blood T cell repertoires in COVID-19. The data were produced by immunoSEQ multiplex PCR, yet TCRdb's version contains in-frame clones alone and is incomplete. This sample has 250,000 to 300,000 clones, with less than 90% found just once. The sample taken for sequencing was peripheral blood. These TCRs come from a woman between 65 and 79 years old with COVID-19, enrolled during active disease.

This clone was counted a few times. This rearrangement joins TRBV6-5 to TRBJ1-1; the match to TRBD1 covers 10 bases. Germline-derived CDR1 and CDR2 are MNHEY and SVGAGI. The V segment lost 2 bases and the J segment 4 bases; nucleotides outside the gene matches: 4. The CDR3 runs 15 residues. The CDR3 sequence is CASSYGTGVSTEAFF. CDR3 bases: TGTGCCAGCAGTTACGGGACAGGGGTGAGCACTGAAGCTTTCTTT.

The CDR3 spells CASRAWGAGDDNEQFF. The DNA for the CDR3 is TGTGCCAGCAGAGCCTGGGGGGCGGGGGATGACAATGAGCAGTTCTTC. The rearrangement uses TRBV9 and TRBJ2-1; the D gene is possibly TRBD2 (7 bases). Germline V gene data show CDR1 as SGDLS and CDR2 as YYNGEE. The CDR3 is 16 amino acids. The V gene lost 5 bases and the J gene lost 5 bases, with 20 bases spanning the gap.

This chain joins TRBV14 and TRBJ2-1; maybe TRBD2 (5 bases). The CDR3 loop spans 15 amino acids. Germline assignment: CDR1 SGHDN and CDR2 FVKESK. V was shortened by 0 bases and J by 2 bases, with 8 bases between the two germline ends. The CDR3 region has the DNA TGTGCCAGCAGCCAAGATACGGGGACCTACAATGAGCAGTTCTTC. It specifies CASSQDTGTYNEQFF.

V gene TRBV9 combines with J gene TRBJ2-7; possibly TRBD1 for D (6 bases). Trimming shortened V by 0 bases and J by 6 bases, and 10 bases separated the two germline ends. This CDR3 has 13 residues. Per germline, CDR1 SGDLS and CDR2 YYNGEE. CDR3 sequence: CASSVGQAGEQYF. The CDR3 DNA reads TGTGCCAGCAGCGTAGGACAGGCTGGCGAGCAGTACTTC.

J is TRBJ2-3 and V is TRBV4-3; 9 bases fit TRBD2. CDR1 and CDR2 (germline): LGHNA, YSLEER. The CDR3 length is 17 residues. V lost 4 bases, J lost 5 bases, and 13 bases stayed unmatched. CDR3 DNA sequence: TGCGCCAGCAGCCCCCTTAAAATAGCGGGGGCCTTAGATACGCAGTATTTT. The encoded protein is CASSPLKIAGALDTQYF.

This chain connects TRBV24-1 to TRBJ2-2; D is ambiguous. The V end lost 4 bases, the J end lost 2 bases, and 10 bases lay between the germline ends. Germline CDR1 is KGHDR and CDR2 is SFDVKD. The CDR3 is made up of 15 amino acids. The CDR3 DNA sequence: TGTGCCACCAGTGACCCGACAAGAAACACCGGGGAGCTGTTTTTT. Translation gives CATSDPTRNTGELFF.

This clone has a single count. This chain joins TRBV7-2 and TRBJ1-2; 8 nucleotides match TRBD1. V gave up 1 base and J gave up 2 bases; unmatched junction bases: 0. Germline CDR1 and CDR2: SGHTA and FQGNSA. The CDR3 runs 14 residues. The CDR3 DNA is TGTGCCAGCAGCTTAGGACAGGGGAACTATGGCTACACCTTC. Its translation is CASSLGQGNYGYTF.

The chain carries TRBV7-3 and TRBJ2-3; possible D gene TRBD2, 7 bases. V was clipped by 5 bases and J by 8 bases, with 17 bases between them. This CDR3 comprises 14 residues. Germline values: CDR1 SGHTA, CDR2 FQGTGA. Written as DNA, the CDR3 is TGTGCCAGCAGCGCCTGGGGGGGCCAGGGTACGCAGTATTTT. This codes for CASSAWGGQGTQYF.

The chain carries TRBV27 and TRBJ1-1; a possible D gene is TRBD1 (6 bases). Trimming removed 6 bases from V and 5 bases from J, with 19 bases in between. The CDR3 has 15 amino acids. The germline V gene encodes CDR1 MNHEY and CDR2 SMNVEV (reference sequence). As DNA, the CDR3 is TGTGCCAGCAGACCCTTACAGGGTTGGAAGACTGAAGCTTTCTTT. It translates to CASRPLQGWKTEAFF.

The rearrangement joins TRBV6-1 to TRBJ2-3, with D tentatively TRBD1 (5 bases). Trimming removed 4 bases at V and 0 bases at J, with 14 bases between. Germline V gives CDR1 MNHNS, CDR2 SASEGT. This CDR3 has 16 amino acids. The chain's CDR3 is CASSGQINPSTDTQYF. CDR3 sequence (DNA): TGTGCCAGCAGTGGACAGATAAACCCTAGCACAGATACGCAGTATTTT.